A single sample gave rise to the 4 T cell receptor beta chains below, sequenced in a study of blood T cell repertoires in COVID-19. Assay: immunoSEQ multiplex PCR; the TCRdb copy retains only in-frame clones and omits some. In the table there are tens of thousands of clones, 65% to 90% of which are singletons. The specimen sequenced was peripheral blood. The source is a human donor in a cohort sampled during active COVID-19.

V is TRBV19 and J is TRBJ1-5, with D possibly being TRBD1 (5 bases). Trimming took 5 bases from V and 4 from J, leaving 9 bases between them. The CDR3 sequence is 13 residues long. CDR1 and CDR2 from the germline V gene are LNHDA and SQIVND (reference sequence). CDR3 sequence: CASSGAGNQPQHF. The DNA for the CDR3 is TGTGCCAGTAGTGGAGCAGGGAATCAGCCCCAGCATTTT.

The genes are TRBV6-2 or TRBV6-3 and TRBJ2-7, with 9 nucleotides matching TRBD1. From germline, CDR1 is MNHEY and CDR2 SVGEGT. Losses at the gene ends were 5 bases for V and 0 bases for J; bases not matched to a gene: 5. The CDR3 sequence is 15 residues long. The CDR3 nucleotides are TGTGCCAGCAGTGGACAGGGGTCGAGCTCCTACGAGCAGTACTTC. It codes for CASSGQGSSSYEQYF.

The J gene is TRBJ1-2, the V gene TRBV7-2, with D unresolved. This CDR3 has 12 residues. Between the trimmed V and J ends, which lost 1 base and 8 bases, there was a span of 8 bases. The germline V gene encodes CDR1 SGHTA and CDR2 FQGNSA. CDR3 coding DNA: TGTGCCAGCAGCTTAGTTGGCGGCGGCTACACCTTC. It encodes CASSLVGGGYTF.

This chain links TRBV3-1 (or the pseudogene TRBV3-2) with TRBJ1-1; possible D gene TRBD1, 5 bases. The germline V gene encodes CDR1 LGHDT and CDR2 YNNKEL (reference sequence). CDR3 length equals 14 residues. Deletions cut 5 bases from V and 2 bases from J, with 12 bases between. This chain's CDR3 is CASSGRRGNTEAFF. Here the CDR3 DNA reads TGTGCCAGCAGCGGACGGAGGGGAAACACTGAAGCTTTCTTT.